This T cell receptor (beta chain) is from a study of human T cells and chemical hapten exposure. The overall study: Sensitization involved placing 2% DPC onto a roughly 2 cm by roughly 2 cm region of upper inner arm skin. Study-wide findings and caveats: Patch test score tracked positively with PT1 expanded TCR counts.

On this clonotype: Its antigen remains unidentified. One end of the junction varies from germline; a read error may be responsible.

TCRdb analysed the RACE reads with MiXCR anew, one entry per CDR3 protein. Here the sample spans tens of thousands of distinct CDR3 sequences, 11% being singletons. Time point reported: patch test 3, about 24 weeks after DPC sensitization. Treatment in this sample: therapeutic diphenylcyclopropenone sensitization with weekly scalp DPC. Each patch test followed a blood draw. Germline CDR1 is SGDLS and CDR2 is YYNGEE. CDR3 length: 17 residues. The specimen was whole blood, collected in connection with sensitization to the hapten diphenylcyclopropenone (DPC). V usage is TRBV9 and J usage is TRBJ1-1, with a tentative D call TRBD1 (6 bases). The receptor's source is a woman aged 50 to 60 with alopecia areata. Some clones in this sample may be carry-over from other donors' samples. The CDR3 here is CVSSATTAGHPNTEAFF. The CDR3 bases are TGTGTCAGCAGCGCAACGACCGCGGGACACCCGAACACTGAAGCTTTCTTT.